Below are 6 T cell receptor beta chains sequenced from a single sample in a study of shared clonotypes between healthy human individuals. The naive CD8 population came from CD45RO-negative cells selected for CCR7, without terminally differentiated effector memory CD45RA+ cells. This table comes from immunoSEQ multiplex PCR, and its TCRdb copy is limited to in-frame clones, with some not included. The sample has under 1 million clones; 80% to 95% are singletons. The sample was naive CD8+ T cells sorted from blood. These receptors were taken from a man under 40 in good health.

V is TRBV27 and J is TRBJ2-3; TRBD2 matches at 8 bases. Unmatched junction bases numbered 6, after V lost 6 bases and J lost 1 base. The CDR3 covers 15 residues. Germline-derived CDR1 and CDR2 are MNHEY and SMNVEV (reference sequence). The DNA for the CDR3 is TGTGCCAGCAGCCGACTAGCGACCCGCACAGATACGCAGTATTTT. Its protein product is CASSRLATRTDTQYF.

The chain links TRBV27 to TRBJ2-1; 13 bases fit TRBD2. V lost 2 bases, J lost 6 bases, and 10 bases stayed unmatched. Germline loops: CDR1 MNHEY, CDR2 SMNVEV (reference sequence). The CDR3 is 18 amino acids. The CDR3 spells CASSLLPGTSGAFNEQFF. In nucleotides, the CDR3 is TGTGCCAGCAGTTTACTCCCCGGGACTAGCGGGGCCTTCAATGAGCAGTTCTTC.

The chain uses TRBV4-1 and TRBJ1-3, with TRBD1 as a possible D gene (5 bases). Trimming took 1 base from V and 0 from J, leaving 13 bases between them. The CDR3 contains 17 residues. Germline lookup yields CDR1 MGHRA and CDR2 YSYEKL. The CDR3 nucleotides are TGCGCCAGCAGCCAAGTTCGGGACTTAGCCTCTGGAAACACCATATATTTT. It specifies CASSQVRDLASGNTIYF.

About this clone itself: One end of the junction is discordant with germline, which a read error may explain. The CDR3 coding sequence is TGTGCTAGCACCCCCCGGGGGACTAGCGGAGCCACCTACGAGCAGTACTTC. Translation gives CASTPRGTSGATYEQYF. V gene TRBV7-7 combines with J gene TRBJ2-7; 11 bases match TRBD2. Germline loops: CDR1 SSHAT, CDR2 FNYEAQ (reference sequence). The CDR3 loop spans 17 amino acids.

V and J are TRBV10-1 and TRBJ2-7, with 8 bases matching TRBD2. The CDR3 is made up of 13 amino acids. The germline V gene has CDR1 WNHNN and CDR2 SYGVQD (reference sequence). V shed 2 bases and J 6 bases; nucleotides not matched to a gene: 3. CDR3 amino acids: CASSEGLAGEQYF. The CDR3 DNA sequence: TGCGCCAGCAGTGAGGGACTAGCTGGCGAGCAGTACTTC.

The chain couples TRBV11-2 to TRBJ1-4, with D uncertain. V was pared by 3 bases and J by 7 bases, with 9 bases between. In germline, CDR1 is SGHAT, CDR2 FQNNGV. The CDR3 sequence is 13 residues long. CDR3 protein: CASSFSPTEKLFF. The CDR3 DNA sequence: TGTGCCAGCAGCTTCAGCCCGACTGAAAAACTGTTTTTT.